This TCR beta chain was obtained from a study of T cell responses to AZD1222 COVID-19 vaccine. The table came from immunoSEQ multiplex PCR; TCRdb's copy has only in-frame clones and leaves some out. The sample contains approximately 200,000 clones, 70% to 90% of which appear only once. This specimen was peripheral blood, taken on day 0 of AZD1222 vaccination. This clonotype was sampled from an adult in good health.

DNA of the CDR3: TGTGCCAGCAGTTTAGATCAGGTAGCGGGGCTCCGGGGAATCACAGATACGCAGTATTTT. It specifies CASSLDQVAGLRGITDTQYF. The V and J genes are TRBV28 and TRBJ2-3, with TRBD2 identical over 8 bases. The CDR3 is 20 residues long. The V and J ends lost 2 bases and 2 bases, in that order; junction bases with no gene match: 18. The V gene's germline CDR1 is MDHEN and CDR2 SYDVKM.